Below are 32 T cell receptor beta chains sequenced from a single sample in a study of patients and donors after allogeneic stem cell transplantation. TCRdb called the RT-PCR reads again in MiXCR, with one record for every CDR3 protein. The data show hundreds of thousands of distinct CDR3 sequences, with 16% seen just once and 6% to 8% held by the top ten. Material for sequencing was blood, either unsorted or a sorted T cell fraction (not recorded which). These receptors originate from a human donor who was either an allogeneic HSCT recipient or a stem cell or donor lymphocyte infusion donor (not recorded which). It is not recorded whose cells these are; they may come from a transplant donor.

Only a few counts were recorded for this clonotype. V and J are TRBV4-1 and TRBJ2-2, with TRBD1 matching 11 bases. V shed 4 bases, J shed 5 bases, and the junction held 3 bases outside the gene matches. This CDR3 region has 15 residues. Per germline, CDR1 MGHRA and CDR2 YSYEKL. CDR3 coding DNA: TGCGCCAGCAGCCGAGGACAGGGGGCTACCGGGGAGCTGTTTTTT. Amino acids: CASSRGQGATGELFF.

This clonotype showed up many times. This chain uses TRBV6-2 or TRBV6-3 with TRBJ1-2; no firm D call. CDR3 length: 13 amino acids. V was trimmed by 2 bases and J by 0 bases, leaving 4 bases between them. Germline CDR1 and CDR2: MNHEY and SVGEGT. CDR3 amino acids: CASSYAANYGYTF. As DNA, the CDR3 is TGTGCCAGCAGTTACGCGGCTAACTATGGCTACACCTTC.

This clonotype was seen a few times. This rearrangement joins TRBV25-1 to TRBJ2-1; D is perhaps TRBD2 (5 bases). Germline CDR1 is MGHDK and CDR2 is SYGVNS. Trimming shortened V by 2 bases and J by 5 bases, and 13 bases separated the two germline ends. CDR3 length: 15 amino acids. The CDR3 nucleotides read TGTGCCAGCAGTGAACCCGGGATTCTCAACAATGAGCAGTTCTTC. Its protein product is CASSEPGILNNEQFF.

The V and J genes are TRBV5-1 and TRBJ2-2; TRBD2 might be the D (6 bases). The germline V gene encodes CDR1 SGHRS and CDR2 YFSETQ. V was pared by 2 bases and J by 7 bases, with 15 bases between. This CDR3 has 15 residues. The CDR3 sequence is CASSFGGNKDGELFF. The CDR3 bases are TGCGCCAGCAGCTTTGGCGGGAATAAAGACGGGGAGCTGTTTTTT.

The chain has TRBV25-1 and TRBJ1-1; D might be TRBD1 (6 bases). Trimming shortened V by 3 bases and J by 4 bases, and 18 bases separated the two germline ends. This CDR3 comprises 16 residues. Germline CDR1 reads MGHDK; CDR2 reads SYGVNS. This CDR3 reads CASSEPRTGYGTEAFF. CDR3 nucleotides: TGTGCCAGCAGTGAGCCCAGAACAGGGTATGGCACTGAAGCTTTCTTT.

This chain joins TRBV5-1 and TRBJ2-1; TRBD2 agrees at 12 bases. Trimming cost V 4 bases and J 7 bases; bases outside gene matches: 12. From germline, CDR1 is SGHRS and CDR2 YFSETQ. The CDR3 totals 17 residues. CDR3 residues: CASSNLGTSGPINEQFF. The DNA for the CDR3 is TGCGCCAGCAGCAACCTAGGGACTAGCGGGCCCATTAATGAGCAGTTCTTC.

The chain recombines TRBV20-1 with TRBJ2-1; D call uncertain. Trimming shortened V by 0 bases and J by 2 bases, and 11 bases separated the two germline ends. Germline V lookup: CDR1 DFQATT, CDR2 SNEGSKA (reference sequence). The CDR3 runs 15 residues. The CDR3 protein is CSARDILKPYNEQFF. CDR3 in DNA: TGCAGTGCTAGAGATATACTAAAACCCTACAATGAGCAGTTCTTC.

The chain has TRBV12-2 and TRBJ2-3; TRBD2 was called by the table and not checked on the DNA. TRBV12-2 is assigned pseudogene status. This CDR3 comprises 18 residues. The CDR3 here is CASRFTSGGRSSTDTQYF. DNA of the CDR3: TGTGCAAGTCGCTTTACTAGCGGGGGGCGATCAAGCACAGATACGCAGTATTTT.

V is TRBV6-1 and J is TRBJ2-5; the match to TRBD2 covers 7 bases. Unmatched junction bases numbered 12, after V lost 5 bases and J lost 6 bases. Germline-derived CDR1 and CDR2 are MNHNS and SASEGT. This CDR3 region has 15 residues. The CDR3 sequence is CASSPLGGSGQTQYF. The CDR3, as DNA: TGTGCCAGCAGTCCCCTTGGCGGGAGTGGGCAGACCCAGTACTTC.

This clonotype was counted many times. The CDR3 spells CASKRGTEAFF. For the CDR3, the DNA is TGTGCCAGCAAGAGGGGCACTGAAGCTTTCTTT. The gene calls are TRBV6-2 or TRBV6-3 and TRBJ1-1; maybe TRBD1 (5 bases). CDR1 is MNHEY, CDR2 SVGEGT, per germline. The V end lost 7 bases, the J end lost 4 bases, and 7 bases lay between the germline ends. This CDR3 contains 11 residues.

This clonotype was picked up a small number of times. DNA of the CDR3: TGTGCCAGCAGCCAGCCCGGACTAGCGGGTCGAAGGTATCAGCAAGAGACCCAGTACTTC. This translates into CASSQPGLAGRRYQQETQYF. J is TRBJ2-5 and V is TRBV14, with 11 positions matching TRBD2. CDR3 length: 20 residues. The germline V gene has CDR1 SGHDN and CDR2 FVKESK. V lost 3 bases and J lost 2; bases outside the gene matches: 17.

This clonotype appeared a few times. The V and J genes are TRBV4-3 and TRBJ2-3, with TRBD1 identical over 9 bases. Germline CDR1 LGHNA, CDR2 YSLEER. There are 17 residues in the CDR3. V shed 2 bases and J 4 bases; nucleotides not matched to a gene: 10. CDR3 in DNA: TGCGCCAGCAGCCAACCCGCCCCGGGACAGGGCGCAGATACGCAGTATTTT. Translation: CASSQPAPGQGADTQYF.

This clonotype has only a few counts. The chain combines TRBV28 with TRBJ2-7; 13 bases are shared with TRBD2. This CDR3 is built from 16 residues. CDR1 and CDR2 from the germline V gene are MDHEN and SYDVKM. The V segment lost 8 bases and the J segment 6 bases; nucleotides outside the gene matches: 13. As DNA, the CDR3 is TGTGCCAGCGGAACTCCCGGACTAGCGGGAGCTGTCGAGCAGTACTTC. It translates to CASGTPGLAGAVEQYF.

The chain couples TRBV7-7 to TRBJ2-3, with D perhaps matching TRBD1 or TRBD2 (5 bases each). The CDR3 runs 16 residues. The V gene lost 1 base and the J gene lost 0 bases, with 11 bases spanning the gap. Germline CDR1 SSHAT, CDR2 FNYEAQ (reference sequence). CDR3 in DNA: TGTGCCAGCAGCTTAGGAGAGGGACGAAGCACAGATACGCAGTATTTT. Its translation is CASSLGEGRSTDTQYF.

Only a few counts were recorded for this clonotype. The rearrangement uses TRBV28 and TRBJ1-6; 9 positions agree with TRBD1. J lost 9 bases, V lost 7 bases, and 7 bases had no gene match. CDR3 length: 14 residues. Germline values: CDR1 MDHEN, CDR2 SYDVKM. CDR3 sequence (DNA): TGTGCCAGCATCCTGACAGGGGGAGGTTCACCCCTCCACTTT. This gives the protein CASILTGGGSPLHF.

This clonotype was recorded at least ten times. The CDR3 nucleotides read TGTGCCAGCAGTCGACAGGGGTCCTCTCCCAATCAGCCCCAGCATTTT. Residues: CASSRQGSSPNQPQHF. The chain couples TRBV6-1 to TRBJ1-5, with 8 positions matching TRBD1. The germline CDR1 and CDR2 sequences are MNHNS and SASEGT. Germline trimming cut 5 bases from V and 3 bases from J; bases unmatched to any gene: 9. The CDR3 loop spans 16 amino acids.

This clonotype came up many times. V usage is TRBV6-2 or TRBV6-3 and J usage is TRBJ2-1; D gene unclear. The CDR3 is 15 amino acids. Germline lookup yields CDR1 MNHEY and CDR2 SVGEGT. The V and J ends lost 2 bases and 6 bases respectively, with 14 bases between them. The CDR3 DNA follows: TGTGCCAGCAGTTACGAAGGGTTTGTCCCCAATGAGCAGTTCTTC. Translating gives CASSYEGFVPNEQFF.

The chain combines TRBV20-1 with TRBJ2-7, with 10 bases aligning to TRBD1. V lost 1 base, J lost 4 bases, and 13 bases stayed unmatched. Germline CDR1 DFQATT, CDR2 SNEGSKA (reference sequence). The length of the CDR3 is 17 residues. The CDR3 reads CSARGFQWDRGLYEQYF. CDR3 coding DNA: TGCAGTGCTAGAGGGTTTCAATGGGACAGGGGTTTGTACGAGCAGTACTTC.

This chain connects TRBV30 to TRBJ1-2; 8 positions agree with TRBD1. The CDR3 runs to 13 residues. The germline V gene encodes CDR1 GTSNPN and CDR2 SVGIG (reference sequence). V lost 3 bases to trimming and J lost 6 bases; unmatched junction nucleotides: 6. This chain's CDR3 is CAWSPGDRHGYTF. The CDR3 DNA sequence: TGTGCCTGGAGCCCGGGGGACAGGCATGGCTACACCTTC.

With respect to this clonotype: One end of the junction varies from germline; a read error may be responsible. The chain recombines TRBV6-2 or TRBV6-3 with TRBJ1-1, with D maybe TRBD1 (5 bases). The CDR3 has 14 amino acids. Germline V gives CDR1 MNHEY, CDR2 SVGEGT. The CDR3 sequence is CASRAGTDNTEVFF. The CDR3 DNA sequence: TGTGCCAGCAGGGCCGGGACGGATAACACTGAAGTTTTCTTT.

This sequence joins TRBV7-3 and TRBJ2-7; D might be TRBD1 (5 bases). The germline V gene encodes CDR1 SGHTA and CDR2 FQGTGA. The CDR3 runs to 12 residues. The germline V and J ends were trimmed by 4 bases and 7 bases, with 11 bases remaining between them. The CDR3 DNA is TGTGCCAGCAGCTCCTCCAGGGTTGAGCAGTACTTC. Translation gives CASSSSRVEQYF.

This clonotype was picked up many times. The rearrangement links TRBV5-1 to TRBJ1-1; D gene unclear. The V end lost 0 bases, the J end lost 1 base, and 7 bases lay between the germline ends. CDR1 SGHRS and CDR2 YFSETQ come from the germline V gene. The CDR3 length is 14 residues. The CDR3 here is CASSLEGPNTEAFF. In DNA form, the CDR3 reads TGCGCCAGCAGCTTGGAAGGTCCGAACACTGAAGCTTTCTTT.

In its sample, this clonotype was seen a few times. V usage is TRBV7-2 and J usage is TRBJ1-1; possibly TRBD1 for D (5 bases). CDR3 size: 13 residues. Germline V gene data show CDR1 as SGHTA and CDR2 as FQGNSA. V was trimmed by 4 bases and J by 5 bases, leaving 11 bases between them. CDR3 coding DNA: TGTGCCAGCAGCTCTCAATGGGGGACTGAAGCTTTCTTT. This codes for CASSSQWGTEAFF.

In DNA form, the CDR3 reads TGCAGCGTTGGGTGGGGGGCTGGGCAGCCCCAGCATTTT. Encoded protein: CSVGWGAGQPQHF. The chain combines TRBV29-1 with TRBJ1-5, with D possibly TRBD1 on 6 matching bases. V lost 4 bases to trimming and J lost 7 bases, with 14 bases between them. Per the germline V gene, CDR1 is SQVTM and CDR2 is ANQGSEA. The CDR3 contains 13 residues.

The rearrangement uses TRBV7-2 and TRBJ2-1; a weak D match, TRBD2 (6 bases). This CDR3 spans 12 amino acids. Trimming left V 6 bases short and J 10 bases short, with 13 bases between. Per germline, CDR1 SGHTA and CDR2 FQGNSA. The CDR3 nucleotides read TGTGCCAGCAGTATGCCCGGAGGGGAGCAGTTCTTC. Translating gives CASSMPGGEQFF.

This clonotype was observed a handful of times. The chain carries TRBV25-1 and TRBJ2-1; 11 bases are shared with TRBD1. V lost 3 bases, J lost 1 base, and 2 bases stayed unmatched. CDR3 length: 16 residues. The germline V gene has CDR1 MGHDK and CDR2 SYGVNS. The CDR3 sequence: CASSDGQGASYNEQFF. In DNA form, the CDR3 reads TGTGCCAGCAGTGATGGACAGGGGGCGTCCTACAATGAGCAGTTCTTC. Full variable domain (outside the CDR3, taken from reference TRBV25-1 and TRBJ2-1): EADIYQTPRYLVIGTGKKITLECSQTMGHDKMYWYQQDPGMELHLIHYSYGVNSTEKGDLSSESTVSRIRTEHFPLTLESARPSHTSQYLCASSDGQGASYNEQFFGPGTRLTVL.

This chain uses TRBV7-6 with TRBJ1-6; 8 nucleotides agree with TRBD1. V lost 0 bases to trimming and J lost 6 bases; unmatched junction nucleotides: 1. CDR1 SGHVS and CDR2 FNYEAQ come from the germline V gene. The CDR3 has 15 amino acids. The CDR3 sequence is CASSLADRANSPLHF. The CDR3 region has the DNA TGTGCCAGCAGCTTAGCGGACAGGGCTAATTCACCCCTCCACTTT.

The chain uses TRBV9 and TRBJ1-1; TRBD1 agrees at 7 bases. This CDR3 spans 15 amino acids. Germline assignment: CDR1 SGDLS and CDR2 YYNGEE. The V and J ends lost 4 bases and 3 bases, in that order; junction bases with no gene match: 9. For the CDR3, the DNA is TGTGCCAGCAGCCCCCGGGACAGTTCGGACACTGAAGCTTTCTTT. This encodes CASSPRDSSDTEAFF.

In its sample, this clonotype was seen a few times. CDR3 protein: CASSETGIGADTQYF. The CDR3 bases are TGCGCCAGCAGCGAAACCGGGATAGGAGCAGATACGCAGTATTTT. The chain is built from TRBV5-1 and TRBJ2-3; D is perhaps TRBD2 (5 bases). CDR1 and CDR2 from the germline V gene are SGHRS and YFSETQ. This CDR3 is built from 15 residues. V lost 4 bases to trimming and J lost 4 bases, with 16 bases between them.

V is TRBV4-1 and J is TRBJ1-4; D is ambiguous. The V end was cut by 4 bases, the J end by 4 bases, with 19 bases between. Per germline, CDR1 MGHRA and CDR2 YSYEKL. The CDR3 totals 17 residues. CDR3 coding DNA: TGCGCCAGCAGCCCAAGTATCGTAACACCTCGTAATGAAAAACTGTTTTTT. Amino acids: CASSPSIVTPRNEKLFF.

This clonotype was seen ten or more times. The V gene is TRBV12-3 or TRBV12-4, the J gene TRBJ2-5; D uncertain. CDR3 length equals 11 residues. The V end was cut by 5 bases, the J end by 5 bases, with 6 bases between. The CDR3: CASSDLETQYF. In DNA form, the CDR3 reads TGTGCCAGCAGTGATCTGGAGACCCAGTACTTC.

This clonotype was recorded a few times. The chain has TRBV7-9 and TRBJ2-1; D gene ambiguous. Germline V gene sequence: CDR1 SEHNR, CDR2 FQNEAQ (reference sequence). The CDR3 length is 11 residues. The ends were cut back, 5 bases at V and 8 bases at J, with 7 bases in the middle. The CDR3 DNA reads TGTGCCAGCAGCCTCCCGGATGAGCAGTTCTTC. Encoded protein: CASSLPDEQFF.